This T cell receptor beta chain is drawn from a study of shared T cell receptors in the human thymus. Germline CDR1 reads SGHRS; CDR2 reads YFSETQ. The CDR3 consists of 15 residues. Trimming took 2 bases from V and 7 from J; bases not matched to a gene: 7. Libraries were prepared by immunoSEQ multiplex PCR; TCRdb keeps only in-frame clonotypes and omits some of them. The profile shows about 380,000 clones, 85% to 95% of them singletons. The receptor's source is a human donor. The sample was thymocytes. This rearrangement joins TRBV5-1 to TRBJ2-7, with 12 nucleotides matching TRBD2. The DNA for the CDR3 is TGCGCCAGCAGCTTTCGACTAGCGGGAGCAAGTGAGCAGTACTTC. Translating gives CASSFRLAGASEQYF.